Presented here are 11 T cell receptor beta chains from one specimen sequenced in a study of blood T cell repertoires in COVID-19. The protocol was immunoSEQ multiplex PCR, while the TCRdb copy is restricted to in-frame clones and leaves out a portion. Of some 360,000 clones in the sample, roughly nine tenths were seen once. Specimen: peripheral blood. The receptors derive from an older woman with COVID-19, enrolled during active disease.

The genes are TRBV7-9 and TRBJ1-2; 7 bases agree with TRBD1. This CDR3 is built from 16 residues. CDR1 and CDR2 (germline): SEHNR, FQNEAQ (reference sequence). V lost 5 bases, J lost 4 bases, and 13 bases stayed unmatched. CDR3 nucleotide sequence: TGTGCCAGCAGCGCACTACACAGGGGCGAGGGCTATGGCTACACCTTC. This encodes CASSALHRGEGYGYTF.

The chain combines TRBV7-9 with TRBJ1-2; perhaps TRBD1 as D (5 bases). The CDR3 has 15 amino acids. Trimming removed 5 bases from V and 0 bases from J, with 13 bases in between. Germline V lookup: CDR1 SEHNR, CDR2 FQNEAQ (reference sequence). CDR3 sequence (DNA): TGTGCCAGCAGCCGGCTCGGGGGTTCTAACTATGGCTACACCTTC. This codes for CASSRLGGSNYGYTF.

The J gene is TRBJ1-2, the V gene TRBV19, with 9 positions matching TRBD1. J gave up 8 bases and V 4 bases, and 8 bases lay outside the gene matches. Per germline, CDR1 LNHDA and CDR2 SQIVND (reference sequence). The CDR3 runs 14 residues. CDR3 in amino acids: CASSTRTGEGGYTF. In DNA, the CDR3 is TGTGCCAGTAGTACCCGGACAGGGGAGGGAGGCTACACCTTC.

The chain is built from TRBV6-2 or TRBV6-3 and TRBJ1-1; 11 bases agree with TRBD1. The J segment lost 1 base and the V segment lost 0 bases, leaving 10 bases of the junction unmatched. Germline CDR1 MNHEY, CDR2 SVGEGT. The CDR3 loop spans 19 amino acids. The DNA for the CDR3 is TGTGCCAGCAGTTACTCTGGTCGGGACAGGGGGAGTTGGAACACTGAAGCTTTCTTT. Translating gives CASSYSGRDRGSWNTEAFF.

The chain joins TRBV5-1 to TRBJ1-2; 10 positions agree with TRBD1. V lost 2 bases and J lost 4; bases outside the gene matches: 5. CDR3 length: 15 amino acids. Germline V gives CDR1 SGHRS, CDR2 YFSETQ. CDR3 sequence (DNA): TGCGCCAGCAGCTTCCGGACAGGGGGGATCTATGGCTACACCTTC. This codes for CASSFRTGGIYGYTF.

This chain uses TRBV19 with TRBJ1-1, with D maybe TRBD1 (6 bases). The germline V gene encodes CDR1 LNHDA and CDR2 SQIVND (reference sequence). Trimming removed 4 bases from V and 6 bases from J, with 18 bases in between. The CDR3 contains 15 residues. CDR3 coding DNA: TGTGCCAGTAGTACCTCCCGTCGGGGGGCCTCTGAAGCTTTCTTT. This translates into CASSTSRRGASEAFF.

The chain is built from TRBV2 and TRBJ1-5; D might be TRBD1 (6 bases). CDR3 size: 12 residues. Germline V gives CDR1 SNHLY, CDR2 FYNNEI. The V end lost 9 bases, the J end lost 5 bases, and 11 bases lay between the germline ends. The CDR3 reads CASRRGDQPQHF. CDR3 nucleotide sequence: TGTGCCAGTCGCAGGGGTGATCAGCCCCAGCATTTT. The whole variable domain, remainder taken from reference TRBV2 and TRBJ1-5, is EPEVTQTPSHQVTQMGQEVILRCVPISNHLYFYWYRQILGQKVEFLVSFYNNEISEKSEIFDDQFSVERPDGSNFTLKIRSTKLEDSAMYFCASRRGDQPQHFGDGTRLSIL.

This clone was seen once. V usage is TRBV18 and J usage is TRBJ1-2; D not resolved. Germline CDR1 reads KGHSH; CDR2 reads LQKENI. This CDR3 contains 16 residues. V lost 3 bases and J 6 bases, leaving 20 bases between the germline ends. The CDR3 reads CASSPRRAGDEDGYTF. DNA for the CDR3: TGTGCCAGCTCACCCCGACGGGCGGGTGACGAGGATGGCTACACCTTC.

The gene calls are TRBV12-3 or TRBV12-4 and TRBJ1-2; unclear D gene. The V end lost 4 bases, the J end lost 8 bases, and 14 bases lay between the germline ends. CDR3 length: 13 amino acids. The CDR3 DNA reads TGTGCCAGCAGTTCGGCCAATCTAGAGGGCTACACCTTC. Its translation is CASSSANLEGYTF.

The gene calls are TRBV12-3 or TRBV12-4 and TRBJ1-3; D is unclear. This CDR3 comprises 13 residues. V was clipped by 5 bases and J by 0 bases, with 5 bases between them. The CDR3 is CASSDYSGNTIYF. CDR3 in DNA: TGTGCCAGCAGTGACTACTCTGGAAACACCATATATTTT.

This clone was seen a single time. The genes are TRBV7-2 and TRBJ2-7, with 9 bases matching TRBD1. CDR3 length equals 15 residues. J lost 2 bases, V lost 5 bases, and 7 bases had no gene match. Germline V CDR1 and CDR2: SGHTA, FQGNSA. The CDR3 here is CASSPGTGLTYEQYF. The CDR3 coding sequence is TGTGCCAGCAGCCCCGGGACAGGGTTAACCTACGAGCAGTACTTC.